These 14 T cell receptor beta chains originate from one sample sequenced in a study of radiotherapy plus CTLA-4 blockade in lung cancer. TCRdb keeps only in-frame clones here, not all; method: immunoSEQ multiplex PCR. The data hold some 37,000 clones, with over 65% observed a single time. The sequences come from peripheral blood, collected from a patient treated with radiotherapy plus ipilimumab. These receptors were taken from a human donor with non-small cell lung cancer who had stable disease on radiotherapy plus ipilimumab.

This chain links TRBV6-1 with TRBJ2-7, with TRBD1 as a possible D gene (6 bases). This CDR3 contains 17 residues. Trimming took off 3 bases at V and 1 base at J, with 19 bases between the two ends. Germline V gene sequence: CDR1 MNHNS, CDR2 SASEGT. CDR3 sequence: CASSDKTGIRKSYEQYV. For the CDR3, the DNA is TGTGCCAGCAGTGACAAAACAGGGATTCGAAAATCCTACGAGCAGTACGTC.

CDR3 protein: CASKRGENTEAFF. CDR3 bases: TGTGCCAGTAAAAGAGGGGAGAACACTGAAGCTTTCTTT. V and J are TRBV19 and TRBJ1-1, with a weak D call TRBD1 (5 bases). The V gene lost 7 bases and the J gene lost 1 base, with 10 bases spanning the gap. Germline V lookup: CDR1 LNHDA, CDR2 SQIVND (reference sequence). CDR3 length: 13 residues.

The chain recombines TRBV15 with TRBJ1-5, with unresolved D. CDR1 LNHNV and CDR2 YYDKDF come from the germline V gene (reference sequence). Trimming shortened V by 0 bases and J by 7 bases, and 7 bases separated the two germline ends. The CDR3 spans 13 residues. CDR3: CATSREGGQPQHF. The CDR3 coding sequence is TGTGCCACCAGCAGAGAAGGTGGCCAGCCCCAGCATTTT. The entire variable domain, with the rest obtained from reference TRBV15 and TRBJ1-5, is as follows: DAMVIQNPRYQVTQFGKPVTLSCSQTLNHNVMYWYQQKSSQAPKLLFHYYDKDFNNEADTPDNFQSRRPNTSFCFLDIRSPGLGDTAMYLCATSREGGQPQHFGDGTRLSIL.

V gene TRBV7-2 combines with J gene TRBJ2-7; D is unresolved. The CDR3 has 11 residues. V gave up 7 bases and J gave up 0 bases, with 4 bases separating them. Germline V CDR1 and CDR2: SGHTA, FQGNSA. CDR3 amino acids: CASTHSYEQYF. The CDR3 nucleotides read TGTGCCAGCACCCACTCCTACGAGCAGTACTTC.

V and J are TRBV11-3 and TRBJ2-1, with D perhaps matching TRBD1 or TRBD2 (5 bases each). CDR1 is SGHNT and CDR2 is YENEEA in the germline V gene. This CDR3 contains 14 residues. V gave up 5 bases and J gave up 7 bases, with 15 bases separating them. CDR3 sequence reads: CASSPRGVRNEQFF. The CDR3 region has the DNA TGTGCCAGCAGCCCCCGAGGGGTTAGGAATGAGCAGTTCTTC.

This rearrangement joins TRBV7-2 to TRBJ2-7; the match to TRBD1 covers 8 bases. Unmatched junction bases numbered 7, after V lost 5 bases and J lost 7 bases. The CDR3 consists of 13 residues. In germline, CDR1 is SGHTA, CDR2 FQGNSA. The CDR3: CASSPGTGREQYF. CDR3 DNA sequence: TGTGCCAGCAGCCCAGGGACAGGTAGGGAGCAGTACTTC.

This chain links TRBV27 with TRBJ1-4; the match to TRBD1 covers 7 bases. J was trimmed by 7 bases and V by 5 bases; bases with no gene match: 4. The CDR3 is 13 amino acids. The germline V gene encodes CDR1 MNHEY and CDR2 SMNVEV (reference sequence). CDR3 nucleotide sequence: TGTGCCAGCAGTAGGGGGCATGCTGAAAAACTGTTTTTT. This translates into CASSRGHAEKLFF.

In nucleotides, the CDR3 is TGTGCCAGCAGACAGGGGGGTTCTAACTATGGCTACACCTTC. It is translated as CASRQGGSNYGYTF. The gene calls are TRBV6-5 and TRBJ1-2; TRBD1 agrees at 8 bases. Germline V CDR1 and CDR2: MNHEY, SVGAGI. The CDR3 has 14 residues. V lost 6 bases, J lost 0 bases, and 3 bases stayed unmatched.

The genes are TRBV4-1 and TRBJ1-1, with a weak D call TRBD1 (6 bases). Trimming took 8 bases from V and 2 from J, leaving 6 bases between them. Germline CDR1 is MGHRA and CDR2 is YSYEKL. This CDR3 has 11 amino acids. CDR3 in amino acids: CASGGNTEAFF. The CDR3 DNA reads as TGCGCCAGCGGGGGCAACACTGAAGCTTTCTTT.

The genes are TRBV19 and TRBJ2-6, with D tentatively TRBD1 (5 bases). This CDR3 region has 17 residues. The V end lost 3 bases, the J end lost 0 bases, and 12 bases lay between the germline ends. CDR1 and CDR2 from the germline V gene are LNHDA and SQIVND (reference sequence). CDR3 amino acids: CASSIKGIFSGANVLTF. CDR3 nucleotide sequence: TGTGCCAGTAGTATTAAGGGGATATTCTCTGGGGCCAACGTCCTGACTTTC.

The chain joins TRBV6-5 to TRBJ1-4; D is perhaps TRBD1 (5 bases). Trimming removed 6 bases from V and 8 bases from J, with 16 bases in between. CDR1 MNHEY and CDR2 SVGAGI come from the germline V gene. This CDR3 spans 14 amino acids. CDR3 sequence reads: CASRGVTMREKLFF. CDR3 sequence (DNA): TGTGCCAGCAGAGGGGTCACCATGCGGGAAAAACTGTTTTTT.

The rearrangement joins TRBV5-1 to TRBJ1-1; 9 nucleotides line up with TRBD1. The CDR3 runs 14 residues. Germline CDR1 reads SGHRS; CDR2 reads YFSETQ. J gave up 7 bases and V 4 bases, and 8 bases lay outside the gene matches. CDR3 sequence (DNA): TGCGCCAGCAGCCTTCCGGGACAGGGCAGTGAAGCTTTCTTT. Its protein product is CASSLPGQGSEAFF. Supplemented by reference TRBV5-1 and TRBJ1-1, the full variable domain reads KAGVTQTPRYLIKTRGQQVTLSCSPISGHRSVSWYQQTPGQGLQFLFEYFSETQRNKGNFPGRFSGRQFSNSRSEMNVSTLELGDSALYLCASSLPGQGSEAFFGQGTRLTVV.

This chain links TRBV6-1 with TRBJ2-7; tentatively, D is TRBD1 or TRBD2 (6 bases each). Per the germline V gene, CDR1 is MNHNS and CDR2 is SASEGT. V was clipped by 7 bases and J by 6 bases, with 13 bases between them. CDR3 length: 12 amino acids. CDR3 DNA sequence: TGTGCCAGCAAAAAACAGGGAGGCGAGCAGTACGTC. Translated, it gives CASKKQGGEQYV.

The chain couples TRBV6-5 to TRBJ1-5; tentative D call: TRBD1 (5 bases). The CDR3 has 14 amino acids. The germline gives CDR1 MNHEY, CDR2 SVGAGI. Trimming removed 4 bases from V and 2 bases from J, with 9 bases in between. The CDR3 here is CASSSGSGNQPQHF. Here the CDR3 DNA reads TGTGCCAGCAGTTCAGGGTCGGGCAATCAGCCCCAGCATTTT.